The 16 T cell receptor beta chains reported below all come from one sample, sequenced in a study of blood T cell repertoires in COVID-19 (dated by TCRdb to the early 2020s). Library construction relied on the immunoSEQ multiplex PCR assay. TCRdb took over this immuneACCESS table, retaining in-frame rearrangements with V and J assigned. Such tables are incomplete; in checked studies, under half of the missing clones stem from an unresolved V gene, and the remainder is unexplained. Across this sample there are under 250,000 clones, with about nine tenths seen only once. The top ten clones comprise approximately 4.3% of the sample. What was sequenced was PBMCs or T cells enriched from blood (not recorded which). These TCRs come from a woman in her 30s with acute COVID-19.

This chain connects TRBV11-2 to TRBJ2-7; TRBD1 matches at 8 bases. The ends lost 5 bases at V and 3 bases at J; junction bases unmatched: 9. In germline, CDR1 is SGHAT, CDR2 FQNNGV. The length of the CDR3 is 15 residues. Written as DNA, the CDR3 is TGTGCCAGCAGCCCAAACCCAGACAGGGGCTACGAGCAGTACTTC. Protein product: CASSPNPDRGYEQYF.

V gene TRBV5-1 combines with J gene TRBJ1-3; 9 nucleotides align to TRBD1. V was clipped by 3 bases and J by 4 bases; unmatched bases: 8. The CDR3 length is 16 residues. Germline CDR1 reads SGHRS; CDR2 reads YFSETQ. This CDR3 is CASSSQQGARGNTIYF. The CDR3 coding sequence is TGCGCCAGCAGCTCACAACAGGGGGCGCGAGGAAACACCATATATTTT.

The V and J genes are TRBV29-1 and TRBJ1-2; D perhaps matches TRBD1 (5 bases). The CDR3 has 12 amino acids. With 3 bases removed from V and 7 bases from J, the gap between germline ends came to 12 bases. CDR1 and CDR2 (germline): SQVTM, ANQGSEA. The CDR3 loop is CSVDQGVSGYTF. The CDR3 DNA is TGCAGCGTTGACCAGGGTGTCTCTGGCTACACCTTC.

The rearrangement joins TRBV5-1 to TRBJ1-5; TRBD1 matches at 10 bases. The J segment lost 4 bases and the V segment lost 0 bases, leaving 4 bases of the junction unmatched. Germline V gives CDR1 SGHRS, CDR2 YFSETQ. This CDR3 is 16 amino acids long. CDR3 loop: CASSLAPGQGNQPQHF. Here the CDR3 DNA reads TGCGCCAGCAGCTTGGCTCCGGGACAGGGGAATCAGCCCCAGCATTTT.

This clone was observed once. This chain joins TRBV2 and TRBJ1-1, with a weak D call TRBD1 (6 bases). CDR1 and CDR2 from the germline V gene are SNHLY and FYNNEI. The V end was cut by 3 bases, the J end by 6 bases, with 11 bases between. The CDR3 is 13 residues long. CDR3 in DNA: TGTGCCAGCAGTGATTTACAGGGCCCTGAAGCTTTCTTT. Its translation: CASSDLQGPEAFF.

The gene calls are TRBV28 and TRBJ2-7; 10 nucleotides match TRBD1. CDR3 length equals 15 residues. The V gene's germline CDR1 is MDHEN and CDR2 SYDVKM. V lost 2 bases to trimming and J lost 2 bases; unmatched junction nucleotides: 3. The CDR3 nucleotides read TGTGCCAGCAGTTTAAGGGGACAGGGGCCCTACGAGCAGTACTTC. It codes for CASSLRGQGPYEQYF.

This chain connects TRBV4-1 to TRBJ2-4; 8 bases match TRBD1. The CDR3 spans 15 residues. Per the germline V gene, CDR1 is MGHRA and CDR2 is YSYEKL. V trimming: 0 bases; J trimming: 7 bases; junction bases outside the gene matches: 5. In DNA, the CDR3 is TGCGCCAGCAGCCAAGATGACAGGGGTGAGAACATTCAGTACTTC. This sequence encodes CASSQDDRGENIQYF.

The chain couples TRBV5-5 to TRBJ1-2, with 8 bases matching TRBD1. This CDR3 contains 13 residues. Germline loops: CDR1 SGHKS, CDR2 YYEKEE (reference sequence). The trim removed 4 bases at V and 8 bases at J, leaving 7 bases unmatched. The CDR3 here is CASSLDRGEGYTF. As DNA, the CDR3 is TGTGCCAGCAGCCTCGACAGGGGAGAGGGCTACACCTTC.

V usage is TRBV12-3 or TRBV12-4 and J usage is TRBJ2-4; D possibly corresponds to TRBD1 (6 bases). V was shortened by 7 bases and J by 6 bases, with 13 bases between the two germline ends. The CDR3 is 13 amino acids. The CDR3 protein is CASNPTGINIQYF. As DNA, the CDR3 is TGTGCCAGCAACCCCACAGGGATAAACATTCAGTACTTC.

The chain links TRBV5-6 to TRBJ1-2, with D possibly TRBD1 on 6 matching bases. The CDR3 spans 15 residues. V was trimmed by 1 base and J by 1 base, leaving 11 bases between them. CDR1 is SGHDT and CDR2 is YYEEEE in the germline V gene. In DNA form, the CDR3 reads TGTGCCAGCAGCTTGTTTTGGGGGCGTAACTATGGCTACACCTTC. This codes for CASSLFWGRNYGYTF.

J is TRBJ1-1 and V is TRBV19, with a possible D match to TRBD1 (6 bases). The CDR3 loop spans 15 amino acids. V lost 5 bases, J lost 0 bases, and 13 bases lay in between. Germline V lookup: CDR1 LNHDA, CDR2 SQIVND (reference sequence). This chain's CDR3 is CASSQPRGLNTEAFF. CDR3 nucleotides: TGTGCCAGTAGTCAACCCAGGGGCCTGAACACTGAAGCTTTCTTT.

A single count supports this clone. J is TRBJ2-3 and V is TRBV2, with 9 bases identical to TRBD2. Looked up from germline, CDR1 is SNHLY and CDR2 is FYNNEI. This CDR3 spans 17 amino acids. The V segment lost 3 bases and the J segment 4 bases; nucleotides outside the gene matches: 11. CDR3 region: CASSEDPSGAWSDTQYF. The DNA for the CDR3 is TGTGCCAGCAGTGAGGACCCTAGCGGGGCTTGGTCAGATACGCAGTATTTT.

This chain uses TRBV24-1 with TRBJ2-3; TRBD1 matches 8 bases. The germline V gene has CDR1 KGHDR and CDR2 SFDVKD. CDR3 length equals 16 residues. Trimming removed 0 bases from V and 2 bases from J; junction bases left unmatched: 3. The CDR3 DNA reads as TGTGCCACCAGTGATTTGGGCAGGGGGCACACAGATACGCAGTATTTT. Translating it yields CATSDLGRGHTDTQYF.

This chain connects TRBV30 to TRBJ2-2; D perhaps matches TRBD2 (6 bases). This CDR3 region has 15 residues. Germline V lookup: CDR1 GTSNPN, CDR2 SVGIG (reference sequence). V gave up 2 bases and J gave up 4 bases, with 14 bases separating them. Written as DNA, the CDR3 is TGTGCCTGGAGTTCCGGGCGGGGCGCCACCGGGGAGCTGTTTTTT. Translated, it gives CAWSSGRGATGELFF.

The chain carries TRBV12-3 or TRBV12-4 and TRBJ1-3; D unclear. CDR3 length: 11 amino acids. V lost 8 bases and J lost 2, with 4 bases in between. Here the CDR3 reads CASVAGNTIYF. The CDR3 nucleotides read TGTGCCAGCGTCGCTGGAAACACCATATATTTT.

This chain joins TRBV2 and TRBJ1-4; possibly TRBD1 for D (6 bases). V shed 5 bases and J shed 8 bases, with 21 bases lying between them. Germline V gives CDR1 SNHLY, CDR2 FYNNEI. The CDR3 loop spans 16 amino acids. CDR3 residues: CASSPLTGGGGEKLFF. In DNA form, the CDR3 reads TGTGCCAGCAGTCCACTTACAGGCGGGGGGGGCGAAAAACTGTTTTTT.